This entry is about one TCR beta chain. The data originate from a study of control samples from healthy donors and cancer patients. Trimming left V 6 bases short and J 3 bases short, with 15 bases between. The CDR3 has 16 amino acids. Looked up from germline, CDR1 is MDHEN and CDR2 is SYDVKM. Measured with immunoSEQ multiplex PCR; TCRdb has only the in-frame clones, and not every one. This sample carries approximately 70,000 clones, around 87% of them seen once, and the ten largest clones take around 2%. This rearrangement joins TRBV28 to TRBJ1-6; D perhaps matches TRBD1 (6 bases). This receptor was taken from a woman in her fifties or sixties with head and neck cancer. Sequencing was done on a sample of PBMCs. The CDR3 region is CASSPSGQFYNSPLHF. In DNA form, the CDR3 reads TGTGCCAGCAGCCCCTCCGGACAGTTCTATAATTCACCCCTCCACTTT.